This T cell receptor (beta chain) comes out of a study of cytomegalovirus exposure and HLA in healthy donors. The study's findings and limits: Whilst most TCR sequences proved rare, a subset of public TCRs occurred across many donors. Subsequent analysis revealed that first-cohort TCR clusters tended to co-occur in the roughly 120 validation repertoires. For cytomegalovirus status, the classifier reportedly gave diagnoses with high specificity and sensitivity. Specificity of three CMV-associated chains for CMV antigens was verified in vitro.

Generated by immunoSEQ multiplex PCR, the TCRdb table keeps only in-frame clones and is missing some. The data contain 150,000 to 200,000 clones, roughly 82% of them singletons. In regard to this clone: Its specificity is not known.

Germline V gives CDR1 MNHNS, CDR2 SASEGT. The CDR3 totals 14 residues. V was pared by 4 bases and J by 0 bases, with 10 bases between. This clonotype was sampled from a woman between 18 and 29 years old in good health and CMV-seronegative. Specimen: PBMCs. This chain links TRBV6-1 with TRBJ2-7; D not resolved. CDR3 coding DNA: TGTGCCAGCAGTGCAGTGAAAAGCTCCTACGAGCAGTACTTC. Translated: CASSAVKSSYEQYF.